The sequence of this TCR beta chain was determined in a study of cytomegalovirus exposure and HLA in healthy donors. Germline V gives CDR1 SGDLS, CDR2 YYNGEE. The J segment lost 2 bases and the V segment lost 0 bases, leaving 5 bases of the junction unmatched. This CDR3 is 16 amino acids long. PCR involved 60 Vbeta and 13 Jbeta primers. Libraries were prepared by immunoSEQ multiplex PCR; TCRdb keeps only in-frame clonotypes and omits some of them. Among 72,000 or so clones listed, around 64% were seen once. It was healthy bone marrow donors who served as donors. Findings of the study overall: Later findings reportedly placed an Asian-associated ancestry cluster below the approximately 670-donor mean for N-insertions. Later, an analysis showed that TCR beta chains associated with HLA were more clonally expanded than others that were equally common.

This clone has more than one count but fewer than ten. Its cognate antigen is unknown. Sequencing was performed on PBMCs. V usage is TRBV9 and J usage is TRBJ2-3; 8 positions match TRBD2. The receptor was isolated from a woman between 50 and 59 years old in good health and CMV-seronegative. The CDR3 DNA reads TGTGCCAGCAGCGTAGGCACTAGCGGATTCACAGATACGCAGTATTTT. Translating gives CASSVGTSGFTDTQYF.